This T cell receptor beta chain was identified in a study of T cell responses to AZD1222 COVID-19 vaccine listed by TCRdb under 2021. For the study in its entirety: AZD1222 recipients given second doses at about 4 weeks or at about 12 weeks were pooled, since spike-specific TCR depth and breadth were not found to differ between the two schedules. A total of roughly 240 trial participants underwent TCR sequencing, of whom 207 received two doses of AZD1222 and 26 received two doses of the MenACWY control vaccine. Enrollment into the trials was organized by age into subgroups of 18-55, 56-69 and 70-plus years, and those subgroups contained roughly 150, 30 and 60 TCR-sequenced participants, respectively.

Taken with the paper, the label for time point translates to: baseline before first vaccination. Vaccinee samples were obtained from the UK trials COV001 and COV002, which included a single-blind randomized controlled phase 2/3 trial of AZD1222 (ChAdOx1 nCoV-19) in healthy adults. Trial participant PBMC samples were collected at day 0 and day 28 after the second dose for TCRbeta chain sequencing. The germline V gene (reference sequence) sets CDR1 to LNHDA and CDR2 to SQIVND. Trimmed from V: 0 bases; trimmed from J: 3 bases; junction bases lacking a gene match: 2. Spanning cysteine to phenylalanine, the CDR3 consists of 15 amino acids. Kept here is only the CDR3 DNA, which spans 45 bases and is read in frame from base 1. Notes on this clone: The antigen it recognizes is unknown. The record has no base qualities; no much larger clone is one base away.

Overall study outcomes, separate from this receptor: Reportedly, almost half of the unique spike-specific TCRs recognized epitopes lying outside the regions that are mutated in the B.1.351 and B.1.1.7 variants. Participants were mostly white British, with more females than males. The authors suggested clonal diversity may have been underestimated. In the small 56-69-year group, the increase in depth fell short of significance, most likely because of low power. Because no day 14 peak-response samples were available, the repertoires could be characterized only after the peak T cell response. The vaccine-associated CD4 TCRs covered the entire spike protein, and the dominant responses fell in regions 160-218 and 743-854. Conclusions about previously exposed vaccinees are limited, since just six or seven AZD1222 recipients were seropositive for SARS-CoV-2 at baseline. After two AZD1222 doses, spike-specific TCR breadth and depth were significantly higher than at day 0 and than in MenACWY recipients.

The CDR3 regions of human TCRbeta chains were analyzed by immunosequencing. In the authors' own workflow: Repertoire TCRs were checked for matches against a reference library of SARS-CoV-2-specific TCRs that had been generated using the MIRA antigen-specificity platform. Breadth was defined as the fraction of unique TCRs that were SARS-CoV-2-associated. Depth was defined as the fraction of total T cells that were SARS-CoV-2-associated. Each spike-specific TCR was assigned to its reactive spike region and to a CD4 or CD8 class using the MIRA data. Log10-transformed breadth and depth values were compared by one-way ANOVA with Sidak's multiple comparisons tests. In TCRdb, the immuneACCESS table is reduced to in-frame sequences with V and J assigned. These tables do not hold every clone; where another copy was compared, an unresolved V gene accounts for under half, and the others remain unexplained. V and J calls and clone size come straight from that table; D and trimming were deduced from the DNA. Within this sample are 130,000 to 150,000 clones, with approximately 90% of them counted one time only. The top ten clones comprise roughly 3.2% of the sample.

The TCR comes from an adult in good health. This specimen was peripheral blood, taken on day 0 of AZD1222 vaccination. The V gene is TRBV19 and the J gene is TRBJ1-2; 9 nucleotides in the junction match TRBD1. The CDR3 region reads CASSIDGDRDYGYTF. The nucleotides read TGTGCCAGTAGTATAGATGGGGACAGGGACTATGGCTACACCTTC.